This T cell receptor beta chain was obtained from a study of cytomegalovirus exposure and HLA in healthy donors. This clone was detected a few times. Primers included in the PCR were 60 Vbeta and 13 Jbeta primers. Sequencing was performed with immunoSEQ multiplex PCR; in TCRdb, only in-frame clones are kept and a portion is missing. Of 63,000 or so clones in the sample, approximately 76% were seen once. Sample: PBMCs. This TCR came from a man aged 45-65 years in good health and CMV-seronegative.

CDR3 protein: CASRKSSGGAGNEQFF. CDR3 DNA sequence: TGTGCCAGCAGGAAGTCTAGCGGGGGGGCCGGAAATGAGCAGTTCTTC. This chain links TRBV13 with TRBJ2-1; 12 bases are a match to TRBD2. V lost 6 bases to trimming and J lost 7 bases; unmatched junction nucleotides: 10. Germline CDR1 is PRHDT and CDR2 is FYEKMQ (reference sequence). CDR3 length: 16 residues.